The sequence of this T cell receptor (beta chain) was determined in a study of shared clonotypes between healthy human individuals. General study points: Clonotype sharing among the donors was expected to vary with sequencing depth. What limited the represented genetic and exposure-history diversity was the small number of donors. Specimens sampled were limited to blood, with tissue repertoires likely differing.

An assay was performed, and its level was deep. The protocol was immunoSEQ multiplex PCR, while the TCRdb copy is restricted to in-frame clones and leaves out a portion. Of under 600,000 clones in the sample, about 80% are singletons; the top ten hold about 12%. As to this clone: Antigen specificity is unknown.

Deletions cut 0 bases from V and 0 bases from J, with 13 bases between. The CDR3 is made up of 17 amino acids. Germline loops: CDR1 ENHRY, CDR2 SYGVKD. The TCR originated in a woman between 40 and 50 years old in good health. Some clones in this sample may be carry-over from other donors' samples. Sequencing was performed on PBMCs. The rearrangement uses TRBV10-3 and TRBJ2-3; TRBD2 might be the D (6 bases). CDR3 sequence: CAISESQDYASTDTQYF. In DNA form, the CDR3 reads TGTGCCATCAGTGAGTCGCAGGACTATGCTAGCACAGATACGCAGTATTTT.